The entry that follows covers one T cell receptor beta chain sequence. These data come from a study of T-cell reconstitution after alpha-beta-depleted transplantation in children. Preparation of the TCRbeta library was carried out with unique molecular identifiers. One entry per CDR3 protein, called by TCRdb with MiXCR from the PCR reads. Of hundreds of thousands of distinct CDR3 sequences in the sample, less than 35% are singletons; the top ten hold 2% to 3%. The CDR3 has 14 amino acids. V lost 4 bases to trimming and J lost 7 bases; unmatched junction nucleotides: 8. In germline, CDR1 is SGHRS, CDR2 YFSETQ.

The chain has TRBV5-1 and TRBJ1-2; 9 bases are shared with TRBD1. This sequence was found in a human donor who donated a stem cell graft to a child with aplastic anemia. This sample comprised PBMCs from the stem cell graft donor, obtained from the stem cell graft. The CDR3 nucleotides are TGCGCCAGCAGCGACACCGGGACAGGGCTTGGCTACACCTTC. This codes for CASSDTGTGLGYTF.